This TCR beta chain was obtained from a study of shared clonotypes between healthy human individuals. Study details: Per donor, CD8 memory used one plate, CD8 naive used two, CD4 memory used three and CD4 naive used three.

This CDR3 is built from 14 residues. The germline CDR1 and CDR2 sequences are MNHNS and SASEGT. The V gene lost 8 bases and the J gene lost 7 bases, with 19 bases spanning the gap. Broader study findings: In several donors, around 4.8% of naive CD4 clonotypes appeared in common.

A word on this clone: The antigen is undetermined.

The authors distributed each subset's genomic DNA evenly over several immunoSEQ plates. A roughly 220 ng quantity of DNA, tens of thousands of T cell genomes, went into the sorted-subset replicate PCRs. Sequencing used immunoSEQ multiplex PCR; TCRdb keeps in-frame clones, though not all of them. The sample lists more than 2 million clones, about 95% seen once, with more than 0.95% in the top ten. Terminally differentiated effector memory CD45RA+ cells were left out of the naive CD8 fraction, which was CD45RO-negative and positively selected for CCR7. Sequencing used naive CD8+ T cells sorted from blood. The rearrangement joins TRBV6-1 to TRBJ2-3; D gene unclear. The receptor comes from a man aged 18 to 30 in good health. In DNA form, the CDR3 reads TGTGCCAGCGTCCACCAACAATCAAGAAATACGCAGTATTTT. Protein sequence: CASVHQQSRNTQYF.